This T cell receptor (beta chain) was sequenced during a study of graft-versus-host responses after intestinal transplantation. Sequenced by immunoSEQ multiplex PCR; TCRdb stores in-frame clones only, minus some. The sample includes over 90,000 clones, 90% to 95% seen only once; the top ten take roughly 1.2%. Note on this clone: Its antigen is still unknown.

The CDR3 runs 17 residues. CDR1 and CDR2 from the germline V gene are LGHNA and YNFKEQ. Trimming pared 0 bases from V and 3 bases from J, leaving 15 bases between. The receptor's source is a human donor who received an intestinal transplant. V usage is TRBV4-2 and J usage is TRBJ2-1; a possible D gene is TRBD2 (5 bases). The sample was unstimulated CD8+ T cells sorted from spleen or lymph node cells, taken before intestinal transplant. The CDR3 protein is CASSQEGGQDNYNEQFF. The CDR3 nucleotides read TGTGCCAGCAGCCAAGAAGGAGGTCAGGATAACTACAATGAGCAGTTCTTC.